The present TCR beta chain was sequenced within a study of CD4+ T cells in melanoma. Notes on the study in general: Diverse differentiation states were reported for melanoma neoantigen-specific CD4+ T cells. CD8+ T cell, macrophage and B cell function reportedly correlated with neoantigen-specific CD4+ T cells.

V was cut by 1 base and J by 2 bases, with 18 bases left in between. This CDR3 spans 17 amino acids. Per germline, CDR1 SGHTA and CDR2 FQGNSA. Comment on this clone: As yet, its antigen is unknown.

Profiled with immunoSEQ multiplex PCR; TCRdb holds only in-frame clones, not every one. The sample includes about 110,000 clones, around 92% seen only once; the top ten take about 3.5%. The genes are TRBV7-2 and TRBJ2-7, with D unclear. The receptor comes from a human donor with melanoma. The sequenced sample was peripheral blood. The CDR3: CASSLGPPASGAYEQYF. The CDR3 region has the DNA TGTGCCAGCAGCTTAGGCCCTCCCGCGTCTGGGGCCTACGAGCAGTACTTC.